This T cell receptor (beta chain) originates from a study of T cell changes during pregnancy in multiple sclerosis. This clone has more than one count but fewer than ten. Produced via immunoSEQ multiplex PCR; TCRdb's table is partial and in-frame only. The data contain fewer than 40,000 clones, approximately 87% of them singletons. Per germline, CDR1 SGHDT and CDR2 YYEEEE. The CDR3 is 14 amino acids. The ends lost 4 bases at V and 1 base at J; junction bases unmatched: 5. The chain is built from TRBV5-6 and TRBJ2-7; 7 bases line up with TRBD1. The receptor comes from a female donor with multiple sclerosis, enrolled in a pregnancy study. Source: CD8+ T cells from peripheral blood mononuclear cells, taken after pregnancy. CDR3 sequence: CASSHGTVSYEQYF. The CDR3 region has the DNA TGTGCCAGCAGCCATGGGACAGTTTCCTACGAGCAGTACTTC.